This T cell receptor (beta chain) was obtained from a study of blood T cell repertoires in COVID-19. In the study overall: Sites in the United States, Italy and Spain provided acute and convalescent COVID-19 samples. T cells, B-cell-depleted T cells, or PBMCs supplied cDNA or gDNA.

Symptom resolution, clearance, or two negative PCRs marked donors in Cohort 3 as recovered. This CDR3 has 12 residues. In the authors' workflow: Amplification with reference gene primers provided the estimates of nucleated cell counts. The table came from immunoSEQ multiplex PCR; TCRdb's copy has only in-frame clones and leaves some out. Clone size and the V and J calls come from that table; the DNA yielded D and trimming. The table records about 300,000 clones, 70% to 90% of them present only once. Comment on this clone: The junction departs from the called germline gene at one end, perhaps through a read error.

The V and J genes are TRBV12-3 or TRBV12-4 and TRBJ2-4; tentatively, D is TRBD2 (6 bases). The sample taken for sequencing was PBMCs or T cells enriched from blood (not recorded which). The clonotype was recovered from a man younger than 45 who had recovered from COVID-19. The CDR3 protein is CASSLSVGGVLF. CDR3 sequence (DNA): TGTGCCAGCAGTTTATCCGTAGGAGGGGTTCTCTTC.